The text below deals with one TCR beta chain. The data derive from a study of blood T cell repertoires in COVID-19. Study-wide context: PBMCs, B-cell-depleted T cells, or T cells were the source of the cDNA or gDNA that made up the material.

Per the original data handling: Reference gene primer amplification in the assay estimated nucleated cell counts. Produced via immunoSEQ multiplex PCR; TCRdb's table is partial and in-frame only. V, J and clone size reflect that table, while D and trimming were determined from the DNA. The table has over 90,000 clones, around 90% seen once. V lost 0 bases and J 5 bases, leaving 10 bases between the germline ends. The CDR3 spans 15 residues. CDR1 is SGHVS, CDR2 FQNEAQ, per germline. The sequence was collected from a woman older than 75 in a cohort sampled during active COVID-19. Sequenced sample: peripheral blood. V gene TRBV7-8 combines with J gene TRBJ1-4; no reliable D call. CDR3 bases: TGTGCCAGCAGCTTAGCTGGAGGAGTCAATGAAAAACTGTTTTTT. Its protein is CASSLAGGVNEKLFF.